These 13 T cell receptor beta chains share one sample of origin, sequenced in a study of lymphopenia after photon versus proton radiotherapy. Data came from immunoSEQ multiplex PCR; TCRdb stores just in-frame clones and leaves some out. The repertoire has 35,000 to 50,000 clones, under 85% of them found once; the top ten carry 20% to 25%. The sample was peripheral blood, taken from a patient treated with proton-based radiotherapy. The receptors derive from an older woman with pancreatic cancer.

The chain couples TRBV2 to TRBJ2-5, with a possible D match to TRBD2 (5 bases). The CDR3 runs 13 residues. Looked up from germline, CDR1 is SNHLY and CDR2 is FYNNEI. Deletions cut 3 bases from V and 4 bases from J, with 9 bases between. The CDR3 region has the DNA TGTGCCAGCAGTGACCTCCGGGGAGAGACCCAGTACTTC. This sequence encodes CASSDLRGETQYF.

The chain uses TRBV7-2 and TRBJ1-5; the D is unclear. Between the trimmed V and J ends, which lost 7 bases and 2 bases, there was a span of 9 bases. The CDR3 has 13 residues. The germline CDR1 and CDR2 sequences are SGHTA and FQGNSA. CDR3 loop: CASTVHGNQPQHF. The CDR3 coding sequence is TGTGCCAGCACCGTACACGGCAATCAGCCCCAGCATTTT.

This clone is a singleton in its sample. The rearrangement links TRBV29-1 to TRBJ2-3, with D maybe TRBD2 (6 bases). Per the germline V gene, CDR1 is SQVTM and CDR2 is ANQGSEA. This CDR3 is built from 12 residues. V lost 7 bases and J lost 4, with 12 bases in between. The CDR3 region is CSARLDPDTQYF. The CDR3, as DNA: TGCAGCGCTCGACTAGACCCAGATACGCAGTATTTT.

The chain is built from TRBV18 and TRBJ2-7; D remains unclear. V lost 3 bases, J lost 2 bases, and 8 bases lay in between. Germline loops: CDR1 KGHSH, CDR2 LQKENI. CDR3 size: 13 residues. In DNA form, the CDR3 reads TGTGCCAGCTCACCGCAGCGCCCCTACGAGCAGTACTTC. This translates into CASSPQRPYEQYF.

The chain joins TRBV4-1 to TRBJ1-1, with D unclear. Germline V lookup: CDR1 MGHRA, CDR2 YSYEKL. Trimming pared 4 bases from V and 3 bases from J, leaving 12 bases between. The CDR3 covers 14 residues. The CDR3 region is CASSPPDGYTEAFF. CDR3 bases: TGCGCCAGCAGCCCACCCGACGGTTACACTGAAGCTTTCTTT.

The rearrangement uses TRBV7-2 and TRBJ2-7, with TRBD2 matching over 12 bases. This CDR3 spans 18 amino acids. Germline CDR1 and CDR2: SGHTA and FQGNSA. V shed 4 bases and J 1 base; nucleotides not matched to a gene: 11. CDR3 amino acids: CASSSLSSGRAGSYEQYF. CDR3 coding DNA: TGTGCCAGCAGCTCACTATCTAGCGGGAGGGCCGGGTCCTACGAGCAGTACTTC.

The chain uses TRBV5-6 and TRBJ1-1, with D possibly being TRBD1 (6 bases). Trimming removed 3 bases at V and 6 bases at J, with 18 bases between. CDR3 length: 15 amino acids. The germline CDR1 and CDR2 sequences are SGHDT and YYEEEE. CDR3: CASSWGQGSKSEAFF. The CDR3 nucleotides are TGTGCCAGCAGCTGGGGGCAGGGGAGTAAGTCTGAAGCTTTCTTT.

The V call is TRBV7-3, the J call TRBJ2-2; 7 positions agree with TRBD2. The CDR3 is 17 residues long. CDR1 and CDR2 from the germline V gene are SGHTA and FQGTGA. V was pared by 6 bases and J by 3 bases, with 13 bases of the junction left unmatched. CDR3 sequence (DNA): TGTGCCAGCAGTCCAACGACTAGCCGAAAAGACACCGGGGAGCTGTTTTTT. Amino acid sequence: CASSPTTSRKDTGELFF.

This clone has a handful of counts. The chain is built from TRBV18 and TRBJ2-7; no clear D gene. CDR1 KGHSH and CDR2 LQKENI come from the germline V gene. Trimming shortened V by 2 bases and J by 0 bases, and 8 bases separated the two germline ends. CDR3 length: 14 residues. The CDR3 loop reads CASSPARSSYEQYF. For the CDR3, the DNA is TGTGCCAGCTCACCAGCCAGGAGCTCCTACGAGCAGTACTTC.

The chain combines TRBV6-4 with TRBJ1-1, with a possible D match to TRBD1 (6 bases). The V end was cut by 6 bases, the J end by 10 bases, with 18 bases between. Looked up from germline, CDR1 is MRHNA and CDR2 is SNTAGT. The CDR3 runs to 13 residues. CDR3 sequence: CASRGQSLSGAFF. As DNA, the CDR3 is TGTGCCAGCAGAGGACAGTCCCTCTCGGGAGCTTTCTTT.

The gene calls are TRBV19 and TRBJ2-7; D unclear. CDR3 length equals 16 residues. Trimming removed 6 bases at V and 0 bases at J, with 18 bases between. Germline CDR1 LNHDA, CDR2 SQIVND (reference sequence). CDR3 in amino acids: CASSPSGAKRSYEQYF. CDR3 in DNA: TGTGCCAGTAGCCCCTCCGGTGCAAAACGCTCCTACGAGCAGTACTTC.

This clone was detected a few times. This chain links TRBV6-1 with TRBJ1-2, with unresolved D. The germline CDR1 and CDR2 sequences are MNHNS and SASEGT. V was trimmed by 8 bases and J by 4 bases, leaving 11 bases between them. This CDR3 is built from 12 residues. The CDR3 region is CASREQLYGYTF. DNA of the CDR3: TGTGCCAGCCGGGAGCAGCTCTATGGCTACACCTTC.

The chain links TRBV2 to TRBJ1-5; D unclear. This CDR3 is 13 amino acids long. Between the trimmed V and J ends, which lost 2 bases and 4 bases, there was a span of 6 bases. Germline values: CDR1 SNHLY, CDR2 FYNNEI. DNA of the CDR3: TGTGCCAGCAGTGAACAGGTAAATCAGCCCCAGCATTTT. Translating it yields CASSEQVNQPQHF.